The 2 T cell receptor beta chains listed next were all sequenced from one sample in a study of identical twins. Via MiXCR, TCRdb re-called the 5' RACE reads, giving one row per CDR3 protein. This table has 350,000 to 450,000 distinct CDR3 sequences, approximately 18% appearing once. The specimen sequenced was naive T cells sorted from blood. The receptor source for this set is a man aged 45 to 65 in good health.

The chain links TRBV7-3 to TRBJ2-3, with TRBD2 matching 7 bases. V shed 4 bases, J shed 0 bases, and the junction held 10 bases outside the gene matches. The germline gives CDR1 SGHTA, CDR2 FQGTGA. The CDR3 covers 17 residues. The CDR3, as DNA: TGTGCCAGCAGCTCCCATACGAGCGGGACTAGCACAGATACGCAGTATTTT. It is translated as CASSSHTSGTSTDTQYF.

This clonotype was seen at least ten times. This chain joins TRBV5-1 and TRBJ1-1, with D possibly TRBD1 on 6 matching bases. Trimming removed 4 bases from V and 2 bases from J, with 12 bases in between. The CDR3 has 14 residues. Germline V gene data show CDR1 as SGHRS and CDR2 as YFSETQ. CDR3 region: CASSPTGTNTEAFF. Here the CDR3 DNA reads TGCGCCAGCAGCCCGACAGGAACTAACACTGAAGCTTTCTTT.